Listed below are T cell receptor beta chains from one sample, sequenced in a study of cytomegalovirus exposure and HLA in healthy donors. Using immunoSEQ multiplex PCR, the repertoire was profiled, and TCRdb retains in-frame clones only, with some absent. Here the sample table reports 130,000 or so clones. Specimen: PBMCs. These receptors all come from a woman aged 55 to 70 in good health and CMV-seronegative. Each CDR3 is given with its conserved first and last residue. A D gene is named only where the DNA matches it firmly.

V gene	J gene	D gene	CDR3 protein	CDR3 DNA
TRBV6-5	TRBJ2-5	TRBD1	CASSYGTAHQETQYF	TGTGCCAGCAGTTACGGGACAGCCCACCAAGAGACCCAGTACTTC
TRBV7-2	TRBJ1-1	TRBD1	CASSLVGQLNTEAFF	TGTGCCAGCAGCTTAGTGGGACAGCTGAACACTGAAGCTTTCTTT
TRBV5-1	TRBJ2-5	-	CASSLFGSDEETQYF	TGCGCCAGCAGCTTGTTCGGGAGTGATGAGGAGACCCAGTACTTC
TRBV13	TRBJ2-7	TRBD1	CASSPGTGVGEQYF	TGTGCCAGCAGCCCCGGGACAGGGGTAGGCGAGCAGTACTTC
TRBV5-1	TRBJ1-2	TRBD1	CASSFTSGTGGGGYTF	TGCGCCAGCAGCTTTACCTCCGGGACAGGGGGAGGCGGCTACACCTTC
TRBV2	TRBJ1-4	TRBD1	CASKSTGTGNEKLFF	TGTGCCAGCAAGAGCACCGGGACAGGGAACGAAAAACTGTTTTTT
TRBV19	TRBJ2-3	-	CASKGESTDTQYF	TGTGCCAGTAAGGGGGAGAGCACAGATACGCAGTATTTT
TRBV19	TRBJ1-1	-	CASRLRVLNTEAFF	TGTGCCAGTAGGCTCCGGGTCTTGAACACTGAAGCTTTCTTT
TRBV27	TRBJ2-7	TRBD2	CASSLTGLAAYEQYF	TGTGCCAGCAGTTTGACCGGACTAGCGGCCTACGAGCAGTACTTC
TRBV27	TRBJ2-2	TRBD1	CASGRGQGATGELFF	TGTGCCAGCGGTAGAGGACAGGGGGCGACCGGGGAGCTGTTTTTT
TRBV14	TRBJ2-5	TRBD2	CASSRASSGEETQYF	TGTGCCAGCAGCCGCGCCTCTAGCGGCGAAGAGACCCAGTACTTC
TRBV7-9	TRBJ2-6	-	CASSPTDSGANVLTF	TGTGCCAGCAGCCCAACAGACTCTGGGGCCAACGTCCTGACTTTC
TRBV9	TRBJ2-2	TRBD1	CASSVTDRANTGELFF	TGTGCCAGCAGCGTCACGGACAGGGCTAACACCGGGGAGCTGTTTTTT
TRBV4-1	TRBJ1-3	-	CASSQDEGAGNTIYF	TGCGCCAGCAGCCAAGATGAAGGGGCTGGAAACACCATATATTTT
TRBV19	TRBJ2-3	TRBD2	CASSMWLAGSTDTQYF	TGTGCCAGTAGTATGTGGCTAGCGGGGAGCACAGATACGCAGTATTTT
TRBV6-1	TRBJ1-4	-	CASSHGQTANEKLFF	TGTGCCAGCAGTCACGGACAGACAGCTAATGAAAAACTGTTTTTT
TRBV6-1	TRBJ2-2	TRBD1	CASRRQGTGELFF	TGTGCCAGCAGGAGACAGGGAACCGGGGAGCTGTTTTTT
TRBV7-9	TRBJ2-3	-	CASSFGGSTDTQYF	TGTGCCAGCAGCTTTGGGGGCAGCACAGATACGCAGTATTTT
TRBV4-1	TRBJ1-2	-	CASSQPSRGYGYGYTF	TGCGCCAGCAGCCAACCGTCTAGGGGGTACGGCTATGGCTACACCTTC
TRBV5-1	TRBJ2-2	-	CASSLTGTNTGELFF	TGCGCCAGCAGCTTGACGGGGACGAACACCGGGGAGCTGTTTTTT
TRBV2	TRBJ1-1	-	CASSEEGLEAFF	TGTGCCAGCAGTGAAGAGGGGCTTGAAGCTTTCTTT
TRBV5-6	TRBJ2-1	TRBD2	CASSFPGLAGAGNEQFF	TGTGCCAGCAGCTTCCCCGGACTAGCGGGAGCCGGCAATGAGCAGTTCTTC
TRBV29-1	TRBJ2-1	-	CSAGDTNNEQFF	TGCAGCGCCGGGGACACGAACAATGAGCAGTTCTTC
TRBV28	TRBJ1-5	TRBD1	CASRPKQGRSSNQPQHF	TGTGCCAGCAGGCCAAAACAGGGGAGGAGTAGCAATCAGCCCCAGCATTTT
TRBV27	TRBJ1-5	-	CASSFIHDQPQHF	TGTGCCAGCAGTTTTATACATGATCAGCCCCAGCATTTT
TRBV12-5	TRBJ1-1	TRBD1	CASGTGAGNTEAFF	TGTGCTAGCGGGACAGGGGCTGGGAACACTGAAGCTTTCTTT
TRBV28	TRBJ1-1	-	CASPPPSSGNTEAFF	TGTGCCAGTCCCCCCCCAAGTTCCGGGAACACTGAAGCTTTCTTT
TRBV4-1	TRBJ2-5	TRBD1	CASSQGDRAGETQYF	TGCGCCAGCAGCCAAGGAGACAGGGCGGGAGAGACCCAGTACTTC
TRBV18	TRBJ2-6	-	CASSPRQGRSGANVLTF	TGTGCCAGCTCACCACGGCAGGGCCGTTCAGGGGCCAACGTCCTGACTTTC
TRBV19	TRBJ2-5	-	CASSIGGGRETQYF	TGTGCCAGTAGTATTGGAGGAGGGCGAGAGACCCAGTACTTC
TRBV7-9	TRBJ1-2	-	CAIDSGVKGYTF	TGTGCCATCGACAGTGGCGTGAAGGGCTACACCTTC
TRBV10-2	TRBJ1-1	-	CASKNWGQNTEAFF	TGCGCCAGCAAAAACTGGGGGCAGAACACTGAAGCTTTCTTT
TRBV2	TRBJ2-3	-	CASSGPGISTDTQYF	TGTGCCAGCAGTGGACCGGGGATCAGCACAGATACGCAGTATTTT
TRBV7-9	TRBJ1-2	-	CASSIKGSGYGYTF	TGTGCCAGCAGCATTAAGGGGTCGGGCTATGGCTACACCTTC
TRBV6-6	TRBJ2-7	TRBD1	CASNLGTGAYEQYF	TGTGCCAGCAATTTGGGGACAGGGGCCTACGAGCAGTACTTC
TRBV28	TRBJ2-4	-	CASTPLARYSKNIQYF	TGTGCCAGCACCCCCCTCGCTCGGTATAGCAAAAACATTCAGTACTTC
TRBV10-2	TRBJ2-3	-	CASTGSTDTQYF	TGCGCCAGCACCGGTTCCACAGATACGCAGTATTTT
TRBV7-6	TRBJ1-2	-	CASSPVDRNYGYTF	TGTGCCAGCAGCCCAGTCGACAGAAACTATGGCTACACCTTC
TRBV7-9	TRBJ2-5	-	CASSLATFIQETQYF	TGTGCCAGCAGCTTAGCGACTTTCATCCAAGAGACCCAGTACTTC
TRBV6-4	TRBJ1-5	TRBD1	CASSGQGSSSNQPQHF	TGTGCCAGCAGTGGACAGGGGAGCTCCAGCAATCAGCCCCAGCATTTT
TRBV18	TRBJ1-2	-	CASSPGGHGYTF	TGTGCCAGCTCACCTGGAGGGCATGGCTACACCTTC
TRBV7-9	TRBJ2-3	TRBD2	CASSPYGLAGGPGTDTQYF	TGTGCCAGCAGCCCATACGGACTAGCGGGAGGGCCTGGCACAGATACGCAGTATTTT